The 9 T cell receptor beta chains in this list originate from one sample, sequenced in a study of blood T cell repertoires in COVID-19. The assay was immunoSEQ multiplex PCR, and TCRdb's table has in-frame clones only and misses some. The table records hundreds of thousands of clones, around 88% of them present only once. Sequencing used PBMCs or T cells enriched from blood (not recorded which). The receptors stem from a woman in her 40s with acute COVID-19.

The V gene is TRBV5-1, the J gene TRBJ2-3; 13 bases line up with TRBD2. This CDR3 has 16 residues. Germline trimming cut 4 bases from V and 1 base from J; bases unmatched to any gene: 3. The germline CDR1 and CDR2 sequences are SGHRS and YFSETQ. The CDR3 reads CASSRLAGGGTDTQYF. The CDR3 DNA reads TGCGCCAGCAGCCGACTAGCGGGAGGCGGCACAGATACGCAGTATTTT.

V is TRBV4-2 and J is TRBJ2-1, with TRBD2 matching over 10 bases. This CDR3 has 16 residues. Trimming took 5 bases from V and 5 from J; bases not matched to a gene: 9. Germline CDR1 reads LGHNA; CDR2 reads YNFKEQ. CDR3 residues: CASSERLAGANNEQFF. The DNA for the CDR3 is TGTGCCAGCAGCGAAAGACTAGCGGGCGCCAACAATGAGCAGTTCTTC.

The chain is built from TRBV7-3 and TRBJ2-2; 8 bases fit TRBD1. The CDR3 runs 15 residues. The trim removed 5 bases at V and 7 bases at J, leaving 9 bases unmatched. Germline CDR1 SGHTA, CDR2 FQGTGA. The CDR3 protein is CASSPQAGGSGELFF. Here the CDR3 DNA reads TGTGCCAGCAGCCCGCAAGCAGGGGGCAGCGGGGAGCTGTTTTTT.

The J gene is TRBJ2-7, the V gene TRBV19; 7 nucleotides line up with TRBD1. The germline V gene encodes CDR1 LNHDA and CDR2 SQIVND (reference sequence). The V and J ends lost 0 bases and 6 bases, in that order; junction bases with no gene match: 8. The CDR3 extends over 15 amino acids. The CDR3 DNA reads as TGTGCCAGTAGTATAGATAGGGGGCGTTCCGTCGAGCAGTACTTC. Protein: CASSIDRGRSVEQYF.

The rearrangement uses TRBV7-9 and TRBJ1-2; D gene ambiguous. This CDR3 has 16 residues. Germline V lookup: CDR1 SEHNR, CDR2 FQNEAQ (reference sequence). Trimming pared 1 base from V and 0 bases from J, leaving 12 bases between. CDR3 nucleotides: TGTGCCAGCAGCTTAGGAGGCGGAGAGTCTAACTATGGCTACACCTTC. It encodes CASSLGGGESNYGYTF.

The chain joins TRBV5-1 to TRBJ1-4; a weak D match, TRBD1 (5 bases). The CDR3 is made up of 14 amino acids. CDR1 is SGHRS, CDR2 YFSETQ, per germline. Trimming left V 6 bases short and J 5 bases short, with 14 bases between. DNA for the CDR3: TGCGCCAGCACCCAGGGAACAAGCAATGAAAAACTGTTTTTT. It encodes CASTQGTSNEKLFF.

The rearrangement joins TRBV19 to TRBJ2-6, with 7 bases aligning to TRBD1. Germline CDR1 reads LNHDA; CDR2 reads SQIVND (reference sequence). The CDR3 consists of 14 residues. The V segment lost 7 bases and the J segment 8 bases; nucleotides outside the gene matches: 8. CDR3 in DNA: TGTGCCAGTAAGGGATACAGGGGTCCCAACGTCCTGACTTTC. Protein sequence: CASKGYRGPNVLTF.

V gene TRBV27 combines with J gene TRBJ2-2; 13 bases match TRBD2. Germline CDR1 is MNHEY and CDR2 is SMNVEV (reference sequence). The CDR3 loop spans 17 amino acids. V was clipped by 6 bases and J by 0 bases; unmatched bases: 4. CDR3 region: CASRRLAGGPNTGELFF. CDR3 DNA: TGTGCCAGCAGGAGACTAGCGGGAGGTCCGAACACCGGGGAGCTGTTTTTT.

V gene TRBV14 combines with J gene TRBJ2-7; D gene uncertain. In germline, CDR1 is SGHDN, CDR2 FVKESK. The CDR3 length is 14 residues. V lost 3 bases and J 3 bases, leaving 12 bases between the germline ends. CDR3 coding DNA: TGTGCCAGCAGCCATGGTGGGCTTAACTACGAGCAGTACTTC. It translates to CASSHGGLNYEQYF.